Following are 27 T cell receptor beta chains from one sample sequenced in a study of CD8+ T cells in alopecia areata. cDNA reverse transcribed from extracted RNA served as the sequencing template. Assay used: immunoSEQ multiplex PCR; TCRdb lists only in-frame clones, some missing. The data contain over 85,000 clones, more than 55% of them seen just once; the ten biggest clones take up 15%. Noted treatment: oral pan-JAK inhibitor, 5-10 mg twice daily. The source material was CD8+ T cells sorted from blood, sampled at week 4, from a patient treated with tofacitinib. These receptors all come from a human donor with alopecia areata.

This clone is hyperexpanded (1% or more) within its sample. The chain recombines TRBV15 with TRBJ2-3; 9 bases line up with TRBD1. V lost 6 bases and J lost 2; bases outside the gene matches: 6. CDR1 and CDR2 from the germline V gene are LNHNV and YYDKDF (reference sequence). The length of the CDR3 is 15 residues. The DNA of the CDR3 is TGTGCCACCAGTCAGGGACAGGGTGACACAGATACGCAGTATTTT. It is translated as CATSQGQGDTDTQYF.

V gene TRBV7-2 combines with J gene TRBJ2-7; 9 bases line up with TRBD2. CDR1 and CDR2 (germline): SGHTA, FQGNSA. J lost 2 bases, V lost 3 bases, and 2 bases had no gene match. The CDR3 is 14 residues long. CDR3 bases: TGTGCCAGCAGCTTCTCTAGCGGGGCCTACGAGCAGTACTTC. Its translation is CASSFSSGAYEQYF. Full variable domain (remainder filled in from reference TRBV7-2 and TRBJ2-7): GAGVSQSPSNKVTEKGKDVELRCDPISGHTALYWYRQSLGQGLEFLIYFQGNSAPDKSGLPSDRFSAERTGGSVSTLTIQRTQQEDSAVYLCASSFSSGAYEQYFGPGTRLTVT.

The chain links TRBV7-9 to TRBJ2-6; tentatively, D is TRBD1 or TRBD2 (5 bases each). Germline-derived CDR1 and CDR2 are SEHNR and FQNEAQ (reference sequence). The V end was cut by 5 bases, the J end by 0 bases, with 11 bases between. The CDR3 consists of 16 residues. The CDR3 protein is CASSEGRSSGANVLTF. In DNA form, the CDR3 reads TGTGCCAGCAGCGAGGGACGGAGCTCTGGGGCCAACGTCCTGACTTTC.

The chain joins TRBV7-2 to TRBJ1-5; 8 bases are a match to TRBD1. The CDR3 runs to 14 residues. Losses at the gene ends were 5 bases for V and 7 bases for J; bases not matched to a gene: 7. CDR1 and CDR2 from the germline V gene are SGHTA and FQGNSA. CDR3 residues: CASSPRTGWQPQHF. The CDR3 nucleotides read TGTGCCAGCAGCCCACGGACAGGGTGGCAGCCCCAGCATTTT.

The chain employs TRBV27 and TRBJ1-5; D ambiguous. Germline values: CDR1 MNHEY, CDR2 SMNVEV (reference sequence). V was cut by 0 bases and J by 6 bases, with 12 bases left in between. The length of the CDR3 is 15 residues. The CDR3 reads CASSLSPDPAQPQHF. The CDR3 coding sequence is TGTGCCAGCAGTTTATCGCCAGACCCCGCTCAGCCCCAGCATTTT.

The V and J genes are TRBV13 and TRBJ2-7, with TRBD1 identical over 7 bases. Looked up from germline, CDR1 is PRHDT and CDR2 is FYEKMQ (reference sequence). The length of the CDR3 is 17 residues. With 5 bases clipped from V and 7 bases from J, the junction kept 20 bases outside the gene matches. The CDR3 here is CASSPKRLGQPQVEQYF. The CDR3 coding sequence is TGTGCCAGCAGCCCCAAGAGACTGGGACAGCCTCAGGTGGAGCAGTACTTC.

The chain carries TRBV2 and TRBJ2-5; D unresolved. The CDR3 contains 15 residues. V shed 2 bases and J shed 1 base, with 11 bases lying between them. Germline CDR1 and CDR2: SNHLY and FYNNEI. CDR3 residues: CASSESAGSQETQYF. The DNA of the CDR3 is TGTGCCAGCAGTGAATCGGCAGGTTCCCAAGAGACCCAGTACTTC.

The chain couples TRBV23-1 to TRBJ2-7; D gene ambiguous. TRBV23-1 is given ORF status, its function remaining uncertain. The V end was cut by 6 bases, the J end by 6 bases, with 18 bases between. The CDR3 has 14 amino acids. CDR3 sequence: CASSQQPYGPEQYF. The CDR3 region has the DNA TGCGCCAGCAGCCAACAACCTTATGGGCCCGAGCAGTACTTC.

This chain joins TRBV7-3 and TRBJ1-2; D remains ambiguous. Trimming pared 5 bases from V and 0 bases from J, leaving 7 bases between. The CDR3 consists of 13 residues. Germline lookup yields CDR1 SGHTA and CDR2 FQGTGA. This CDR3 reads CASSPQANYGYTF. The DNA for the CDR3 is TGTGCCAGCAGCCCCCAGGCTAACTATGGCTACACCTTC.

The chain recombines TRBV27 with TRBJ1-2, with no clear D. Per the germline V gene, CDR1 is MNHEY and CDR2 is SMNVEV (reference sequence). V lost 0 bases, J lost 4 bases, and 15 bases lay in between. This CDR3 region has 16 residues. The CDR3 loop reads CASSLSRVGGIYGYTF. CDR3 in DNA: TGTGCCAGCAGTTTATCGCGGGTAGGCGGAATCTATGGCTACACCTTC.

The chain is built from TRBV5-1 and TRBJ2-5, with 12 bases fitting TRBD1. The germline V gene has CDR1 SGHRS and CDR2 YFSETQ. J was trimmed by 3 bases and V by 4 bases; bases with no gene match: 4. This CDR3 has 15 amino acids. The CDR3 here is CASSGGTGGEETQYF. CDR3 bases: TGCGCCAGCAGCGGCGGGACAGGGGGCGAAGAGACCCAGTACTTC.

This chain joins TRBV29-1 and TRBJ2-1; D unclear. The CDR3 is made up of 13 amino acids. V shed 2 bases and J shed 6 bases, with 11 bases lying between them. In germline, CDR1 is SQVTM, CDR2 ANQGSEA. The CDR3: CSVETPRSNEQFF. In DNA form, the CDR3 reads TGCAGCGTTGAAACGCCTAGGAGCAATGAGCAGTTCTTC.

The rearrangement joins TRBV2 to TRBJ2-7, with D unclear. V was cut by 4 bases and J by 2 bases, with 12 bases left in between. CDR3 length: 14 amino acids. The germline V gene encodes CDR1 SNHLY and CDR2 FYNNEI. CDR3 coding DNA: TGTGCCAGCAGTGGTGTCAGTTTTCCCTACGAGCAGTACTTC. As protein: CASSGVSFPYEQYF.

The chain couples TRBV18 to TRBJ2-5, with TRBD1 identical over 9 bases. The V gene end was trimmed by 2 bases and the J gene end by 3 bases; junction bases not matched to a gene: 7. The CDR3 is 16 amino acids. The V gene's germline CDR1 is KGHSH and CDR2 LQKENI. CDR3 sequence: CASSPRTDRGKETQYF. DNA of the CDR3: TGTGCCAGCTCACCAAGAACGGACAGGGGTAAAGAGACCCAGTACTTC.

The J gene is TRBJ2-5, the V gene TRBV5-1; D gene uncertain. The V end was cut by 4 bases, the J end by 5 bases, with 15 bases between. This CDR3 has 14 residues. The germline V gene encodes CDR1 SGHRS and CDR2 YFSETQ. Here the CDR3 reads CASSRFAPAETQYF. In DNA form, the CDR3 reads TGCGCCAGCAGCCGGTTCGCTCCTGCGGAGACCCAGTACTTC.

The J gene is TRBJ2-2, the V gene TRBV29-1; the D gene is possibly TRBD2 (6 bases). The germline V gene has CDR1 SQVTM and CDR2 ANQGSEA. Between the trimmed V and J ends, which lost 4 bases and 2 bases, there was a span of 8 bases. CDR3 length: 13 amino acids. CDR3 residues: CSVAGLNTGELFF. The CDR3 nucleotides are TGCAGCGTTGCGGGACTCAACACCGGGGAGCTGTTTTTT.

The rearrangement uses TRBV9 and TRBJ2-7; D call uncertain. This CDR3 comprises 14 residues. V was clipped by 1 base and J by 3 bases, with 11 bases between them. CDR1 and CDR2 (germline): SGDLS, YYNGEE. In DNA form, the CDR3 reads TGTGCCAGCAGCGTATCAGGACGGAACTACGAGCAGTACTTC. Residues: CASSVSGRNYEQYF.

This clone has only a few counts. The V call is TRBV4-1, the J call TRBJ1-2, with TRBD1 matching over 9 bases. This CDR3 has 16 amino acids. Per germline, CDR1 MGHRA and CDR2 YSYEKL. The trim removed 1 base at V and 6 bases at J, leaving 9 bases unmatched. In nucleotides, the CDR3 is TGCGCCAGCAGCCAAGGGCCCACGGGACAGGGCAATGGCTACACCTTC. It yields the protein CASSQGPTGQGNGYTF.

The chain couples TRBV5-4 to TRBJ2-2; no reliable D call. V lost 4 bases and J 3 bases, leaving 4 bases between the germline ends. Germline-derived CDR1 and CDR2 are SGHNT and YYREEE (reference sequence). This CDR3 comprises 12 residues. The CDR3 reads CASSPYTGELFF. Written as DNA, the CDR3 is TGTGCCAGCAGCCCATACACCGGGGAGCTGTTTTTT.

The CDR3: CATGGRSSYNEQFF. CDR3 sequence (DNA): TGTGCCACCGGGGGGCGGAGCTCCTACAATGAGCAGTTCTTC. This chain uses TRBV2 with TRBJ2-1; maybe TRBD2 (7 bases). CDR1 and CDR2 (germline): SNHLY, FYNNEI. V lost 10 bases and J lost 0, with 13 bases in between. CDR3 size: 14 residues. Variable domain in full (rest from reference TRBV2 and TRBJ2-1): EPEVTQTPSHQVTQMGQEVILRCVPISNHLYFYWYRQILGQKVEFLVSFYNNEISEKSEIFDDQFSVERPDGSNFTLKIRSTKLEDSAMYFCATGGRSSYNEQFFGPGTRLTVL.

The chain employs TRBV13 and TRBJ1-1; D gene ambiguous. Trimming left V 1 base short and J 7 bases short, with 7 bases between. This CDR3 is built from 12 residues. Germline values: CDR1 PRHDT, CDR2 FYEKMQ (reference sequence). The CDR3: CASSLVGNEAFF. The CDR3 bases are TGTGCCAGCAGCTTAGTAGGGAATGAAGCTTTCTTT.

The chain recombines TRBV29-1 with TRBJ2-7; D ambiguous. From germline, CDR1 is SQVTM and CDR2 ANQGSEA. The CDR3 totals 13 residues. The germline V and J ends were trimmed by 0 bases and 2 bases, with 8 bases remaining between them. In nucleotides, the CDR3 is TGCAGCGTTGAAGAAGCAGGTACCTACGAGCAGTACTTC. Translation gives CSVEEAGTYEQYF.

The CDR3 DNA sequence: TGTGCCAGCAGTGAAAGAGGACTAGGTAGGGACAATGAGCAGTTCTTC. Translating gives CASSERGLGRDNEQFF. V is TRBV25-1 and J is TRBJ2-1; the match to TRBD2 covers 7 bases. This CDR3 has 16 amino acids. The ends lost 2 bases at V and 5 bases at J; junction bases unmatched: 9. The germline gives CDR1 MGHDK, CDR2 SYGVNS.

This clone was detected once. The chain uses TRBV27 and TRBJ1-2; no clear D. V lost 2 bases, J lost 8 bases, and 12 bases lay in between. Germline-derived CDR1 and CDR2 are MNHEY and SMNVEV (reference sequence). This CDR3 spans 13 amino acids. CDR3 nucleotide sequence: TGTGCCAGCAGTTTAGCCGCTCTCGGGGGCTACACCTTC. Amino acids: CASSLAALGGYTF.

The chain employs TRBV30 and TRBJ2-7, with TRBD1 matching over 8 bases. This CDR3 comprises 13 residues. V was clipped by 6 bases and J by 6 bases; unmatched bases: 10. CDR1 is GTSNPN, CDR2 SVGIG, per germline (reference sequence). The CDR3 here is CACPGGLACEQYF. The CDR3 DNA reads TGTGCCTGCCCAGGGGGCCTGGCGTGCGAGCAGTACTTC.

This clone turned up a few times. This chain joins TRBV29-1 and TRBJ2-7; D unclear. The CDR3 runs 12 residues. V dropped 7 bases and J dropped 4 bases, with 14 bases sitting between them. From germline, CDR1 is SQVTM and CDR2 ANQGSEA. As DNA, the CDR3 is TGCAGCGCCGCCCATTCGGGTTACGAGCAGTACTTC. Protein product: CSAAHSGYEQYF.

The rearrangement uses TRBV5-1 and TRBJ2-5; 8 nucleotides line up with TRBD2. Germline CDR1 SGHRS, CDR2 YFSETQ. Trimming took 0 bases from V and 4 from J; bases not matched to a gene: 8. This CDR3 spans 16 amino acids. DNA of the CDR3: TGCGCCAGCAGCTTGGAGTGGACGGGGGGGCTAGAGACCCAGTACTTC. As protein: CASSLEWTGGLETQYF.